This TCR beta chain was documented in a study of cytomegalovirus exposure and HLA in healthy donors. Across the study: An earlier analysis identified more than 95 million unique TCR beta sequences in 150 million to 200 million T cells.

Notes on the study in general: In a later analysis, around 18,000 TCR beta sequences were associated with HLA alleles at 0.05 false discovery rate.

From germline, CDR1 is SEHNR and CDR2 FQNEAQ (reference sequence). V shed 1 base and J 8 bases; nucleotides not matched to a gene: 14. The CDR3 sequence is 18 residues long. The study ran its PCR with 60 Vbeta and 13 Jbeta primers. Method: immunoSEQ multiplex PCR; TCRdb's copy keeps in-frame clones and lacks some. The table has under 150,000 clones, 75% to 85% seen once. Though nominally healthy at sampling, donors likely had unrecorded immune exposures. On this clone: As yet, its antigen is unknown.

This chain joins TRBV7-9 and TRBJ2-1, with TRBD2 matching over 10 bases. This sequence originates from a woman in her forties or fifties in good health and CMV-seropositive. The sequenced sample was PBMCs. CDR3 loop: CASSLGLAGEAGLDEQFF. The CDR3 DNA reads as TGTGCCAGCAGCTTAGGGCTAGCGGGAGAAGCTGGACTCGATGAGCAGTTCTTC.